The T cell receptor beta chain described here comes from a study of shared T cell receptors in the human thymus. Libraries were prepared by immunoSEQ multiplex PCR; TCRdb keeps only in-frame clonotypes and omits some of them. This table has more than 550,000 clones, around 87% appearing once. This clone came up a few times. The germline gives CDR1 MNHNS, CDR2 SASEGT. This CDR3 has 18 residues. After removal of 4 bases from V and 2 bases from J, the junction contained 8 bases not matched to a gene. This sample also appeared in a second study, on human thymus T cells. That work contributes: The donor group consisted of healthy Finnish infants who were having corrective surgery for congenital heart defects. Thymus tissue for the work was resected from patients undergoing corrective heart surgery. Apparent skewing of V and J gene usage characterized both thymic and blood repertoires.

The chain carries TRBV6-1 and TRBJ2-3; 14 nucleotides line up with TRBD2. Source material: thymocytes. This TCR came from a boy younger than two with a congenital heart defect. Here the CDR3 DNA reads TGTGCCAGCAGTGGCTGGACTAGCGGGGGGACCACCACAGATACGCAGTATTTT. Protein sequence: CASSGWTSGGTTTDTQYF.